The rows below give T cell receptor beta chains drawn from one sample of a study of T cell repertoires in cytomegalovirus infection. TCRdb re-called the reads through MiXCR, storing one row per CDR3 protein. The table has 150,000 to 200,000 distinct CDR3 sequences, approximately 20% seen once. Sequencing was carried out using PBMCs. These receptors were collected from a human donor in good health (CMV status not recorded). Some clones in this sample may be carry-over from other donors' samples. CDR3s include the opening cysteine and the closing phenylalanine or tryptophan. The D gene is left open where the match is weak. Clone size appears in some rows only: once, few, many, or a class for an expanded clone.

v_call	d_call	j_call	cdr3_length	clone_size	cdr3_aa	cdr3_nt
TRBV7-8	.	TRBJ1-5	15	few	CASSLGGRVYQPQHF	TGTGCCAGCAGCTTAGGAGGCAGGGTGTATCAGCCCCAGCATTTT
TRBV19	.	TRBJ1-2	13	few	CASTTLGGYGYTF	TGTGCCAGTACTACCCTGGGGGGCTATGGCTACACCTTC
TRBV19	TRBD1	TRBJ1-1	14	few	CASSISGGITEAFF	TGTGCCAGTAGTATTTCAGGGGGAATCACTGAAGCTTTCTTT
TRBV5-1	.	TRBJ2-6	17	.	CASSATGFPSGANVLTF	TGCGCCAGCAGCGCGACAGGCTTTCCCTCTGGGGCCAACGTCCTGACTTTC
TRBV7-8	TRBD2	TRBJ2-7	16	many	CASSALEAGGRWEQYF	TGTGCCAGCAGCGCCCTTGAAGCGGGAGGCCGATGGGAGCAGTACTTC
TRBV14	TRBD2	TRBJ2-7	14	.	CASSQDAGAYEQYF	TGTGCCAGCAGCCAAGATGCGGGGGCCTACGAGCAGTACTTC
TRBV28	.	TRBJ2-7	12	.	CAGGGTAYEQYF	TGTGCCGGGGGCGGGACAGCCTACGAGCAGTACTTC
TRBV2	TRBD1	TRBJ2-7	13	once	CASRRTGFYEQYF	TGTGCCAGCAGGCGGACAGGGTTCTACGAGCAGTACTTC
TRBV7-2	TRBD2	TRBJ2-1	18	few	CASSLRSGSGTHYNEQFF	TGTGCCAGCAGCTTACGTTCTGGTAGCGGGACCCACTACAATGAGCAGTTCTTC
TRBV7-9	TRBD1	TRBJ1-2	14	few	CASSHGQGGYGYTF	TGTGCCAGCAGCCACGGACAGGGCGGCTATGGCTACACCTTC
TRBV28	.	TRBJ1-2	11	many	CASSSSLGYTF	TGTGCCAGCAGCTCTAGCCTAGGCTACACCTTC
TRBV28	.	TRBJ2-7	12	few	CASSLNDYEQYF	TGTGCCAGCAGTTTAAACGACTACGAGCAGTACTTC
TRBV29-1	TRBD2	TRBJ2-5	16	few	CSVGGAGAGRGETQYF	TGCAGCGTTGGGGGCGCGGGAGCGGGAAGAGGGGAGACCCAGTACTTC
TRBV4-3	.	TRBJ2-1	17	few	CASSLEWFSTSYNEQFF	TGCGCCAGCAGCCTAGAGTGGTTCTCAACGTCCTACAATGAGCAGTTCTTC
TRBV28	TRBD1	TRBJ2-7	14	.	CASRKSGGGNEQYF	TGTGCCAGCAGGAAATCAGGGGGCGGGAACGAGCAGTACTTC
TRBV2	.	TRBJ2-3	15	.	CASSGGQAGTDTQYF	TGTGCCAGCAGTGGGGGACAAGCGGGCACAGATACGCAGTATTTT
TRBV7-6	TRBD2	TRBJ2-2	16	many	CASSSPGLASTGELFF	TGTGCCAGCAGCTCCCCGGGACTAGCTAGCACCGGGGAGCTGTTTTTT
TRBV7-9	.	TRBJ1-1	15	few	CASSLGRTASTEAFF	TGTGCCAGCAGCCTAGGAAGGACAGCGAGCACTGAAGCTTTCTTT
TRBV6-1	.	TRBJ2-7	15	few	CASTLEGGGSYEQYF	TGTGCCAGCACTCTAGAAGGCGGAGGCTCCTACGAGCAGTACTTC
TRBV7-9	.	TRBJ1-4	14	.	CASSLGRNNEKLFF	TGTGCCAGCAGCTTAGGACGGAATAATGAAAAACTGTTTTTT
TRBV20-1	TRBD2	TRBJ2-3	16	.	CSASPHLAGFTDTQYF	TGCAGTGCTAGTCCCCATCTAGCGGGTTTCACAGATACGCAGTATTTT
TRBV12-5	.	TRBJ1-1	14	.	CASRSSETNTEAFF	TGTGCTAGCCGCTCGAGCGAAACGAACACTGAAGCTTTCTTT